This T cell receptor beta chain was retrieved from a study of identical twins. This clonotype has just a few counts. What it binds is unknown. One entry per CDR3 protein, called by TCRdb with MiXCR from the 5' RACE reads. The sample yields approximately 620,000 distinct CDR3 sequences, approximately 9% seen once. Study-wide results and caveats: Not following the same donors, the study drew its conclusions from cross-sectional statistical analysis. Compared with unrelated sharing, twin-shared out-of-frame alpha sequences had more low-probability sequences.

CDR1 is MGHDK, CDR2 SYGVNS, per germline. Trimming took 7 bases from V and 5 from J; bases not matched to a gene: 4. The CDR3 has 12 residues. Separately, the same data were catalogued under a study of yellow fever vaccine responses in identical twins.

This sequence originates from a woman between 18 and 30 years old in good health. Sample: PBMCs. This chain joins TRBV25-1 and TRBJ2-7, with 8 bases that match TRBD1. CDR3 amino acids: CASKDREHEQYF. The CDR3 DNA reads TGTGCCAGCAAGGACAGGGAGCACGAGCAGTACTTC.